This TCR beta chain was documented in a study of CD8 T cells in ankylosing spondylitis. General study results and limits: Typical of ankylosing spondylitis blood, it appeared, was a TCR beta motif of fewer than ten highly homologous variants.

V lost 0 bases and J 1 base, leaving 7 bases between the germline ends. This CDR3 has 15 residues. Germline V gene data show CDR1 as MNHEY and CDR2 as SVGAGI. TCRdb passed the 5' RACE reads through MiXCR, listing each CDR3 protein once. The data contain about 420,000 distinct CDR3 sequences, more than 20% of them singletons. This clonotype has more than one count but fewer than ten. Its antigen is unknown. The rearrangement links TRBV6-5 to TRBJ1-5, with D maybe TRBD1 (5 bases). Specimen: blood, either unsorted or a sorted T cell fraction (not recorded which). The receptor's source is a male donor with ankylosing spondylitis. The CDR3, as DNA: TGTGCCAGCAGTTACTCGGGGCAGAGCAATCAGCCCCAGCATTTT. It codes for CASSYSGQSNQPQHF.